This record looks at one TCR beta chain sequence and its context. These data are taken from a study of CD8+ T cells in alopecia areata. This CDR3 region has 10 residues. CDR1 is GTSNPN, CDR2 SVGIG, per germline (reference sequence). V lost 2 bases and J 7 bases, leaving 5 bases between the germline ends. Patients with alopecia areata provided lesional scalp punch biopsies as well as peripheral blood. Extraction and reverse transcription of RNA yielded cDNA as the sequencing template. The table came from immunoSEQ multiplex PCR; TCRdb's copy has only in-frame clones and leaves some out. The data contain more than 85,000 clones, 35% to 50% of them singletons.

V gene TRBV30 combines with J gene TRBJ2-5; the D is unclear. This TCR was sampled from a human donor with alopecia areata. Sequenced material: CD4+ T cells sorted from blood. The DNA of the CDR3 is TGTGCCTGGAGTACGGGGACCCAGTACTTC. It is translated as CAWSTGTQYF.